This TCR beta chain appears in the sequencing data of a study of blood T cell repertoires in COVID-19. Across the study: Material from acute and convalescent COVID-19 was sourced from the United States, Italy and Spain. The analysed material was cDNA or gDNA that came from T cells, B-cell-depleted T cells, or PBMCs.

V lost 3 bases to trimming and J lost 5 bases, with 10 bases between them. Per the germline V gene, CDR1 is SGHTA and CDR2 is FQGNSA. The length of the CDR3 is 13 residues. In the original workflow: The assay estimated nucleated cells by amplifying reference gene primers. The protocol was immunoSEQ multiplex PCR, while the TCRdb copy is restricted to in-frame clones and leaves out a portion. V and J calls and clone size are given by that table; D and trimming were obtained from the DNA. Of tens of thousands of clones in the sample, about 91% were seen once. Material: peripheral blood. The chain couples TRBV7-2 to TRBJ1-1; D is uncertain. The receptor comes from a human donor in a cohort sampled during active COVID-19. In DNA form, the CDR3 reads TGTGCCAGCAGCTTCAAGGCGGAAACTGAAGCTTTCTTT. Protein sequence: CASSFKAETEAFF.